This T cell receptor (beta chain) derives from a study of brain T cells in children with intractable seizures. Study conclusions and caveats: Patients' HCMV serostatus was unknown; virus specificity rests on CDR3 similarity alone.

Measured with immunoSEQ multiplex PCR; TCRdb has only the in-frame clones, and not every one. Of about 340,000 clones detected, 93% appear once; the ten largest clones hold about 6%. The CDR3 has 14 amino acids. Trimming shortened V by 5 bases and J by 0 bases, and 8 bases separated the two germline ends. The germline V gene encodes CDR1 LNHDA and CDR2 SQIVND (reference sequence). Time point in this sample: blood from clinic visit 5 months post-surgery; TSC patient then seizure free. Before surgery, patients took at least one anti-epileptic drug. For this clone: Its antigen is as yet unknown.

The specimen was peripheral blood, collected roughly 5 months after surgery. The rearrangement links TRBV19 to TRBJ1-5; no clear D gene. This sequence was found in a boy younger than two with tuberous sclerosis and intractable seizures. This chain's CDR3 is CASSGRDSNQPQHF. The DNA for the CDR3 is TGTGCCAGTAGTGGGAGAGATAGCAATCAGCCCCAGCATTTT.